A single sample is the source of the 27 T cell receptor beta chains below, sequenced in a study of long-term antiretroviral therapy in people with HIV. An immunoSEQ assay, version v3.0, was performed at survey level. Assay: immunoSEQ multiplex PCR; the TCRdb copy retains only in-frame clones and omits some. This sample yields over 30,000 clones, of which about four fifths are seen a single time; under 4% belongs to the top ten. The source was unsorted PBMCs, collected 3 years after starting antiretroviral therapy. The receptors come from a man between 50 and 59 years old with HIV.

The rearrangement joins TRBV7-2 to TRBJ1-4; D is uncertain. The CDR3 runs 11 residues. Germline V gene data show CDR1 as SGHTA and CDR2 as FQGNSA. The ends were cut back, 3 bases at V and 6 bases at J, with 2 bases in the middle. CDR3 bases: TGTGCCAGCAGCTTTCATGAAAAACTGTTTTTT. Amino acid sequence: CASSFHEKLFF.

The sample holds one count of this clone. The J gene is TRBJ1-1, the V gene TRBV19; D is unclear. V shed 7 bases and J shed 5 bases, with 14 bases lying between them. The CDR3 covers 13 residues. Germline-derived CDR1 and CDR2 are LNHDA and SQIVND (reference sequence). CDR3 nucleotide sequence: TGTGCCAGTATAGGCAAGGGTCCGACTGAAGCTTTCTTT. Its translation: CASIGKGPTEAFF.

The chain couples TRBV6-5 to TRBJ2-7; 7 bases agree with TRBD2. Germline assignment: CDR1 MNHEY and CDR2 SVGAGI. J gave up 2 bases and V 4 bases, and 8 bases lay outside the gene matches. This CDR3 is 15 amino acids long. CDR3 sequence reads: CASSWTSQEPYEQYF. For the CDR3, the DNA is TGTGCCAGCAGTTGGACTAGTCAAGAACCCTACGAGCAGTACTTC.

This clone has only a few counts. The chain joins TRBV30 to TRBJ1-5; TRBD1 is a possible D gene (5 bases). The CDR3 has 16 amino acids. V dropped 1 base and J dropped 4 bases, with 17 bases sitting between them. Looked up from germline, CDR1 is GTSNPN and CDR2 is SVGIG (reference sequence). The CDR3 DNA reads as TGTGCCTGGAGTGCCACATTTGACAGCAGTAATCAGCCCCAGCATTTT. Translation gives CAWSATFDSSNQPQHF.

The chain recombines TRBV7-2 with TRBJ2-3; D might be TRBD1 or TRBD2, each matching 5 bases. Deletions cut 6 bases from V and 3 bases from J, with 7 bases between. Germline lookup yields CDR1 SGHTA and CDR2 FQGNSA. The CDR3 length is 12 residues. CDR3 residues: CASSWGTDTQYF. CDR3 nucleotide sequence: TGTGCCAGCAGTTGGGGGACAGATACGCAGTATTTT.

This clone was counted a single time. The chain recombines TRBV7-9 with TRBJ1-5; maybe TRBD1 (5 bases). Germline V CDR1 and CDR2: SEHNR, FQNEAQ (reference sequence). The CDR3 runs to 15 residues. The V gene lost 0 bases and the J gene lost 4 bases, with 10 bases spanning the gap. As DNA, the CDR3 is TGTGCCAGCAGCTTAGCGGGGGGGGAAAATCAGCCCCAGCATTTT. It codes for CASSLAGGENQPQHF.

The chain is built from TRBV6-5 and TRBJ1-2; tentative D call: TRBD1 (5 bases). The V and J ends lost 0 bases and 7 bases respectively, with 15 bases between them. In germline, CDR1 is MNHEY, CDR2 SVGAGI. The length of the CDR3 is 15 residues. This chain's CDR3 is CASSYSRRGNSGYTF. The CDR3, as DNA: TGTGCCAGCAGTTACTCGAGGCGGGGGAACAGTGGCTACACCTTC.

This clone appeared once. The chain couples TRBV7-8 to TRBJ2-7, with 11 bases that match TRBD2. The CDR3 is made up of 19 amino acids. V dropped 2 bases and J dropped 2; count of bases not matched to a gene: 14. Germline V gives CDR1 SGHVS, CDR2 FQNEAQ. CDR3 DNA sequence: TGTGCCAGCAGCTTATATTGGGCCACCTTAGCGGGAGGGACCTACGAGCAGTACTTC. Amino acids: CASSLYWATLAGGTYEQYF.

V usage is TRBV7-2 and J usage is TRBJ1-5, with no clear D. Germline CDR1 is SGHTA and CDR2 is FQGNSA. The CDR3 covers 13 residues. Trimming removed 7 bases from V and 5 bases from J, with 12 bases in between. Here the CDR3 DNA reads TGTGCCAGCACCTCCTGGGCCGATCAGCCCCAGCATTTT. It codes for CASTSWADQPQHF.

The V call is TRBV7-2, the J call TRBJ1-3; tentative D call: TRBD1 (5 bases). Between the trimmed V and J ends, which lost 0 bases and 0 bases, there was a span of 12 bases. Germline V gene sequence: CDR1 SGHTA, CDR2 FQGNSA. This CDR3 comprises 17 residues. The CDR3, as DNA: TGTGCCAGCAGCTTAGCGGGACGGAAAAGCTCTGGAAACACCATATATTTT. This encodes CASSLAGRKSSGNTIYF.

The J gene is TRBJ2-5, the V gene TRBV5-4; 7 positions match TRBD1. Losses at the gene ends were 4 bases for V and 1 base for J; bases not matched to a gene: 4. Germline V gene lookup returns CDR1 SGHNT and CDR2 YYREEE (reference sequence). This CDR3 is 14 amino acids long. CDR3 protein: CASSPGQSQETQYF. The CDR3 nucleotides read TGTGCCAGCAGCCCGGGACAGTCCCAAGAGACCCAGTACTTC.

The sample holds a few counts of this clone. The rearrangement joins TRBV11-2 to TRBJ1-2; unclear D gene. The V and J ends lost 5 bases and 5 bases respectively, with 15 bases between them. The CDR3 extends over 14 amino acids. CDR1 and CDR2 from the germline V gene are SGHAT and FQNNGV. The CDR3 is CASSPRWAGYGYTF. DNA for the CDR3: TGTGCCAGCAGCCCCCGGTGGGCCGGGTATGGCTACACCTTC. The whole variable domain, remainder taken from reference TRBV11-2 and TRBJ1-2, is EAGVAQSPRYKIIEKRQSVAFWCNPISGHATLYWYQQILGQGPKLLIQFQNNGVVDDSQLPKDRFSAERLKGVDSTLKIQPAKLEDSAVYLCASSPRWAGYGYTFGSGTRLTVV.

A few counts support this clone. CDR3 amino acids: CASSSRGTGKETQYF. CDR3 DNA sequence: TGTGCCAGCAGCTCCCGAGGGACAGGGAAAGAGACCCAGTACTTC. This rearrangement joins TRBV6-1 to TRBJ2-5, with 9 bases lining up with TRBD1. The CDR3 contains 15 residues. From germline, CDR1 is MNHNS and CDR2 SASEGT. V lost 6 bases, J lost 3 bases, and 8 bases stayed unmatched.

The gene calls are TRBV5-1 and TRBJ1-6; unclear D gene. From germline, CDR1 is SGHRS and CDR2 YFSETQ. The CDR3 is 14 amino acids. V lost 4 bases to trimming and J lost 11 bases, with 16 bases between them. CDR3 DNA sequence: TGCGCCAGCAGCCTGAACTACGGGGAGCCACCCCTCCACTTT. Translation: CASSLNYGEPPLHF. Looking up the rest from reference TRBV5-1 and TRBJ1-6 gives the full variable domain: KAGVTQTPRYLIKTRGQQVTLSCSPISGHRSVSWYQQTPGQGLQFLFEYFSETQRNKGNFPGRFSGRQFSNSRSEMNVSTLELGDSALYLCASSLNYGEPPLHFGNGTRLTVT.

V gene TRBV7-9 combines with J gene TRBJ2-7, with 9 bases matching TRBD2. The CDR3 spans 15 residues. J lost 1 base, V lost 8 bases, and 9 bases had no gene match. Germline V lookup: CDR1 SEHNR, CDR2 FQNEAQ (reference sequence). This chain's CDR3 is CASGVSGGPSYEQYF. In DNA, the CDR3 is TGTGCCAGCGGAGTCAGCGGGGGGCCTTCCTACGAGCAGTACTTC.

J is TRBJ2-3 and V is TRBV28, with D perhaps matching TRBD1 (5 bases). V was cut by 4 bases and J by 3 bases, with 11 bases left in between. This CDR3 has 14 residues. CDR1 is MDHEN, CDR2 SYDVKM, per germline. As DNA, the CDR3 is TGTGCCAGCAGTTCGGCAGGGCGGACAGATACGCAGTATTTT. Translating it yields CASSSAGRTDTQYF. The full variable domain, with the rest looked up from reference TRBV28 and TRBJ2-3, is DVKVTQSSRYLVKRTGEKVFLECVQDMDHENMFWYRQDPGLGLRLIYFSYDVKMKEKGDIPEGYSVSREKKERFSLILESASTNQTSMYLCASSSAGRTDTQYFGPGTRLTVL.

The chain has TRBV27 and TRBJ1-2, with D possibly TRBD1 on 5 matching bases. This CDR3 spans 11 amino acids. The ends were cut back, 5 bases at V and 8 bases at J, with 9 bases in the middle. The germline gives CDR1 MNHEY, CDR2 SMNVEV (reference sequence). The DNA of the CDR3 is TGTGCCAGCAGTCGGGGGTACGGCTACACCTTC. Its protein is CASSRGYGYTF.

The chain combines TRBV5-1 with TRBJ1-2; no definite D call. Germline V gene lookup returns CDR1 SGHRS and CDR2 YFSETQ. CDR3 length: 15 residues. V was trimmed by 4 bases and J by 5 bases, leaving 18 bases between them. The CDR3 region is CASSPQSSQLYGYTF. In DNA, the CDR3 is TGCGCCAGCAGCCCCCAATCCTCCCAACTTTATGGCTACACCTTC.

This rearrangement joins TRBV5-1 to TRBJ2-5; TRBD2 matches 12 bases. The CDR3 loop spans 15 amino acids. Germline assignment: CDR1 SGHRS and CDR2 YFSETQ. With 0 bases clipped from V and 4 bases from J, the junction kept 1 base outside the gene matches. The CDR3 spells CASSLGTSGIETQYF. In DNA, the CDR3 is TGCGCCAGCAGCTTGGGGACTAGCGGGATAGAGACCCAGTACTTC.

The rearrangement joins TRBV6-6 to TRBJ1-5, with 10 bases lining up with TRBD1. The CDR3 is 14 amino acids. The V segment lost 6 bases and the J segment 7 bases; nucleotides outside the gene matches: 6. The germline V gene encodes CDR1 MNHNY and CDR2 SVGAGI (reference sequence). The CDR3 sequence: CASSSTGGAQPQHF. In nucleotides, the CDR3 is TGTGCCAGCAGCTCGACAGGGGGCGCGCAGCCCCAGCATTTT.

This clone was observed a few times. J is TRBJ1-2 and V is TRBV29-1; the match to TRBD1 covers 7 bases. From germline, CDR1 is SQVTM and CDR2 ANQGSEA. The CDR3 is made up of 11 amino acids. V was pared by 8 bases and J by 3 bases, with 3 bases of the junction left unmatched. Here the CDR3 reads CSTGTDYGYTF. The CDR3 DNA is TGCAGCACCGGGACAGACTATGGCTACACCTTC.

V gene TRBV6-6 combines with J gene TRBJ1-4; the match to TRBD1 covers 10 bases. Unmatched junction bases numbered 8, after V lost 5 bases and J lost 8 bases. CDR1 and CDR2 (germline): MNHNY, SVGAGI (reference sequence). There are 15 residues in the CDR3. CDR3 nucleotides: TGTGCCAGCAGTACCCGGACAGGGGGACGGGAAAAACTGTTTTTT. Translating gives CASSTRTGGREKLFF.

The V call is TRBV20-1, the J call TRBJ2-2, with D uncertain. From germline, CDR1 is DFQATT and CDR2 SNEGSKA (reference sequence). V was shortened by 5 bases and J by 3 bases, with 1 base between the two germline ends. The CDR3 spans 10 residues. CDR3 in amino acids: CSAYTGELFF. The CDR3 nucleotides are TGCAGTGCTTACACCGGGGAGCTGTTTTTT.

The CDR3 DNA reads TGCAGCGTTGGGACAGAGAGCGAGCAGTACTTC. Translating it yields CSVGTESEQYF. This chain links TRBV29-1 with TRBJ2-7; D is perhaps TRBD1 (6 bases). CDR3 length: 11 amino acids. Trimming pared 4 bases from V and 6 bases from J, leaving 10 bases between. Germline V gene lookup returns CDR1 SQVTM and CDR2 ANQGSEA.

V and J are TRBV5-6 and TRBJ2-5; 7 bases are a match to TRBD2. The CDR3 consists of 16 residues. Germline-derived CDR1 and CDR2 are SGHDT and YYEEEE. The ends lost 3 bases at V and 4 bases at J; junction bases unmatched: 12. CDR3 nucleotide sequence: TGTGCCAGCAGCTCCAACCCGGGACTAACCTCAGAGACCCAGTACTTC. Protein: CASSSNPGLTSETQYF.

As for this clone: It is likely a read error, because the conserved phenylalanine at the end of the CDR3 is missing. No DNA is shown, since the ends of the CDR3 on it are uncertain; the CDR3 is the one TCRdb lists. This chain links TRBV4-3 with TRBJ2-7; the table assigns TRBD2, which was not confirmed against the DNA. Germline V gene data show CDR1 as LGHNA and CDR2 as YSLEER. The CDR3 length is 12 residues, termini included. The CDR3 loop is CASSQEWGTLRG.

The genes are TRBV28 and TRBJ1-5, with D tentatively TRBD1 (5 bases). The CDR3 loop spans 15 amino acids. V was pared by 6 bases and J by 5 bases, with 17 bases between. CDR1 is MDHEN, CDR2 SYDVKM, per germline. The CDR3 sequence: CASRSLRGEHQPQHF. In DNA form, the CDR3 reads TGTGCCAGCAGATCCCTAAGAGGGGAGCATCAGCCCCAGCATTTT.